This T cell receptor (beta chain) was identified during a study of cytomegalovirus exposure and HLA in healthy donors. Profiling relied on immunoSEQ multiplex PCR, and the TCRdb table lists in-frame clones only, not all of them. The sample has around 180,000 clones; about four fifths are singletons. V gave up 4 bases and J gave up 3 bases; unmatched junction bases: 5. CDR3 length: 16 residues. The germline V gene has CDR1 MNHNY and CDR2 SVGAGI (reference sequence). The donors were members of the validation cohort comprising some 130 subjects, separate from the roughly 650-subject first cohort. Regarding the study as a whole: The study put roughly 160 TCR beta chains on its list as cytomegalovirus-associated. Within the 130 or so validation repertoires, first-cohort TCR clusters tended to co-occur, according to a later analysis. Cytomegalovirus status, reportedly, was diagnosed with high specificity and sensitivity by the classifier.

This clone showed up just once. Its antigen is undetermined. The sample was PBMCs. The TCR originated in a man in his late teens or twenties in good health and CMV-seropositive. The chain combines TRBV6-6 with TRBJ2-1, with 11 bases identical to TRBD2. CDR3 residues: CASSFPTSGGYNEQFF. CDR3 bases: TGTGCCAGCAGTTTTCCCACTAGCGGGGGCTACAATGAGCAGTTCTTC.